The clone carrying this TCR beta chain came up once. The study pooled second doses at about 4 or about 12 weeks. The sample is drawn from a study of T cell responses to AZD1222 COVID-19 vaccine. The germline CDR1 and CDR2 sequences are PRHDT and FYEKMQ (reference sequence). The CDR3 is 13 residues long. Trimming shortened V by 5 bases and J by 8 bases, and 14 bases separated the two germline ends. Sequenced by immunoSEQ multiplex PCR; TCRdb stores in-frame clones only, minus some. The profile shows 90,000 to 120,000 clones, around nine tenths of them singletons. Sequencing was performed on peripheral blood, taken 28 days after the second AZD1222 dose. The TCR was taken from an adult who received the AZD1222 COVID-19 vaccine. The genes are TRBV13 and TRBJ2-3; TRBD2 is a possible D gene (6 bases). The CDR3 loop reads CASSGINGGTQYF. DNA of the CDR3: TGTGCCAGCAGCGGAATCAACGGGGGTACGCAGTATTTT.